This record concerns one T cell receptor (beta chain) sequence. This CDR3 region has 17 residues. Germline loops: CDR1 MNHEY, CDR2 SMNVEV (reference sequence). J lost 2 bases, V lost 5 bases, and 11 bases had no gene match. The assay was immunoSEQ multiplex PCR, and TCRdb's table has in-frame clones only and misses some. The sample shows 65,000 to 90,000 clones, 80% to 90% of them seen only once. The data are from a study of radiotherapy plus CTLA-4 blockade in lung cancer. The sequence came from a human donor with non-small cell lung cancer that progressed on radiotherapy plus ipilimumab. The specimen was peripheral blood, collected from a patient treated with radiotherapy plus ipilimumab. The rearrangement uses TRBV27 and TRBJ1-2; 10 nucleotides line up with TRBD1. The chain's CDR3 is CASSTVNPDRGNYGYTF. The CDR3 DNA reads TGTGCCAGCAGTACCGTAAACCCGGACAGGGGGAACTATGGCTACACCTTC.